The present entry profiles one T cell receptor beta chain with its context. Antigen: not known. Healthy people donating bone marrow made up the donors. The data originate from a study of cytomegalovirus exposure and HLA in healthy donors. General study findings and limits: Researchers reported in a later analysis that a missense DCLRE1C variant was tied to TCR beta V- and J-gene trimming. Most CMV-associated TCR beta chains appeared HLA-restricted in a later analysis. Presence/absence analysis assumed near-uniform sequencing depth across donors.

The PCR was carried out with 60 Vbeta primers and 13 Jbeta primers. TCRdb's table, derived via immunoSEQ multiplex PCR, lists solely in-frame clones and lacks some. Counted here are about 120,000 clones, roughly four fifths occurring once; the ten biggest clones make up roughly 3.7%. Germline V gene lookup returns CDR1 MDHEN and CDR2 SYDVKM. CDR3 length: 13 residues. This sequence was found in a middle-aged woman in good health and CMV-seropositive. The sequenced sample consisted of PBMCs. The J gene is TRBJ2-5, the V gene TRBV28; D is possibly TRBD1 (6 bases). The J call may be faulty, since TRBJ2-7 better matches the DNA end. The DNA for the CDR3 is TGTGCCATCAACGAGGGGGAGTCCTACGAGCAGTACTTC. It is translated as CAINEGESYEQYF.